The TCR beta chain described here comes from a study of Ad26.COV2.S vaccination and SARS-CoV-2 variants. Study context: Ad26.COV2.S was injected intramuscularly once or twice, 56 days apart.

Described treatment: 15 to 20 received Ad26.COV2.S at low or high dose, single or two shots; roughly five received placebo; per-sample allocation not given. It was on day 63 after the first vaccine or placebo injection that samples were taken. Method: immunoSEQ multiplex PCR; TCRdb's copy keeps in-frame clones and lacks some. In the table there are 380,000 or so clones, roughly 90% of which are singletons. V was clipped by 5 bases and J by 9 bases; unmatched bases: 13. This CDR3 is 14 amino acids long. CDR1 is MDHEN and CDR2 is SYDVKM in the germline V gene. The receptor comes from a person aged 18-65 years who received the Ad26.COV2.S COVID-19 vaccine or a placebo. Source: peripheral blood, taken in a trial of Ad26.COV2.S vaccine versus placebo. The chain carries TRBV28 and TRBJ2-7, with 7 nucleotides matching TRBD1. DNA for the CDR3: TGTGCCAGCAGTACAACAGGGGCGCACCTTGTGCAGTACTTC. It yields the protein CASSTTGAHLVQYF.